Below, 13 T cell receptor beta chains from the same sample are listed, as sequenced in a study of blood T cells in healthy people across ages. Primers used in a second PCR of roughly 7 to 11 cycles were a sample-barcoded 5' primer and a J-beta primer mix. Each CDR3 protein is one row after TCRdb ran MiXCR on the 5' RACE reads. The table has 1.5 million to 2 million distinct CDR3 sequences, 40% to 55% seen once. Sequencing was done on a sample of blood. The receptors here all came from a woman aged 40 to 55 in good health.

The CDR3 here is CASSLKTTRQFF. The CDR3 region has the DNA TGTGCCAGCAGTTTAAAAACCACTAGGCAGTTCTTC. The chain has TRBV12-3 or TRBV12-4 and TRBJ2-1; D possibly corresponds to TRBD2 (5 bases). This CDR3 is 12 amino acids long. The V end lost 2 bases, the J end lost 12 bases, and 11 bases lay between the germline ends.

This chain links TRBV20-1 with TRBJ2-7; 10 bases line up with TRBD1. CDR3 size: 15 residues. Germline loops: CDR1 DFQATT, CDR2 SNEGSKA (reference sequence). V was pared by 0 bases and J by 2 bases, with 4 bases of the junction left unmatched. The CDR3 DNA is TGCAGTGCTAGAGATCGAGGGACAGGGGCCTACGAGCAGTACTTC. This sequence encodes CSARDRGTGAYEQYF.

V and J are TRBV6-6 and TRBJ1-6; 7 bases map to TRBD1. The CDR3 extends over 17 amino acids. J was trimmed by 7 bases and V by 6 bases; bases with no gene match: 15. Germline values: CDR1 MNHNY, CDR2 SVGAGI (reference sequence). CDR3: CASSRDGRQGLNSPLHF. The CDR3 DNA follows: TGTGCCAGCAGCCGCGACGGCCGACAGGGTTTGAATTCACCCCTCCACTTT.

The rearrangement joins TRBV6-1 to TRBJ2-7; D remains ambiguous. V was clipped by 1 base and J by 3 bases, with 7 bases between them. There are 13 residues in the CDR3. Germline V lookup: CDR1 MNHNS, CDR2 SASEGT. Written as DNA, the CDR3 is TGTGCCAGCAGTGAAGACGTAAACTACGAGCAGTACTTC. Protein: CASSEDVNYEQYF.

The chain carries TRBV7-2 and TRBJ1-1; no clear D. The CDR3 spans 14 residues. V shed 5 bases and J shed 4 bases, with 14 bases lying between them. The germline V gene has CDR1 SGHTA and CDR2 FQGNSA. The CDR3 nucleotides are TGTGCCAGCAGCCCCCTAGGGATATCCACTGAAGCTTTCTTT. Translating gives CASSPLGISTEAFF. The full variable domain, completed using reference TRBV7-2 and TRBJ1-1, is GAGVSQSPSNKVTEKGKDVELRCDPISGHTALYWYRQSLGQGLEFLIYFQGNSAPDKSGLPSDRFSAERTGGSVSTLTIQRTQQEDSAVYLCASSPLGISTEAFFGQGTRLTVV.

The rearrangement uses TRBV5-1 and TRBJ1-1; a weak D match, TRBD1 (5 bases). The germline CDR1 and CDR2 sequences are SGHRS and YFSETQ. V gave up 4 bases and J gave up 1 base, with 17 bases separating them. There are 16 residues in the CDR3. The CDR3 DNA reads as TGCGCCAGCAGCCGGGACCCTCGGGAGACGAACACTGAAGCTTTCTTT. This codes for CASSRDPRETNTEAFF.

This clonotype was recorded a few times. The rearrangement links TRBV7-2 to TRBJ2-5; 9 positions agree with TRBD2. The V segment lost 5 bases and the J segment 1 base; nucleotides outside the gene matches: 5. The CDR3 spans 15 residues. CDR1 and CDR2 from the germline V gene are SGHTA and FQGNSA. The CDR3 DNA follows: TGTGCCAGCAGCGCGGGGGGGACCTCCCAAGAGACCCAGTACTTC. It codes for CASSAGGTSQETQYF.

This clonotype was found a few times. The gene calls are TRBV7-2 and TRBJ2-5; D possibly corresponds to TRBD1 (6 bases). This CDR3 comprises 14 residues. The germline V and J ends were trimmed by 6 bases and 4 bases, with 15 bases remaining between them. Germline CDR1 is SGHTA and CDR2 is FQGNSA. The CDR3 DNA reads TGTGCCAGCAGTTGGGACACCCACTCAGAGACCCAGTACTTC. Amino acid sequence: CASSWDTHSETQYF.

The rearrangement links TRBV4-3 to TRBJ2-7; 8 bases fit TRBD1. The ends lost 0 bases at V and 3 bases at J; junction bases unmatched: 4. This CDR3 has 15 amino acids. Looked up from germline, CDR1 is LGHNA and CDR2 is YSLEER. This chain's CDR3 is CASSQEGTGLYEQYF. DNA for the CDR3: TGCGCCAGCAGCCAAGAAGGGACAGGCCTCTACGAGCAGTACTTC.

This clonotype was counted only a few times. The chain links TRBV28 to TRBJ2-4, with 7 bases fitting TRBD1. J lost 2 bases, V lost 6 bases, and 13 bases had no gene match. This CDR3 contains 17 residues. The germline gives CDR1 MDHEN, CDR2 SYDVKM. CDR3 sequence reads: CASSSQTGISTKNIQYF. Here the CDR3 DNA reads TGTGCCAGCAGCAGCCAGACAGGGATTTCGACCAAAAACATTCAGTACTTC.

V gene TRBV7-9 combines with J gene TRBJ2-7; 8 bases match TRBD2. Germline V gene data show CDR1 as SEHNR and CDR2 as FQNEAQ (reference sequence). V lost 8 bases, J lost 2 bases, and 2 bases stayed unmatched. The CDR3 runs to 12 residues. CDR3 sequence reads: CASGSGTYEQYF. For the CDR3, the DNA is TGTGCCAGCGGTAGCGGGACCTACGAGCAGTACTTC.

J is TRBJ2-7 and V is TRBV6-5; 7 bases fit TRBD1. CDR3 size: 15 residues. From germline, CDR1 is MNHEY and CDR2 SVGAGI. V gave up 5 bases and J gave up 2 bases; unmatched junction bases: 9. This chain's CDR3 is CASSPLGQATYEQYF. The CDR3 coding sequence is TGTGCCAGCAGTCCCCTTGGACAGGCTACCTACGAGCAGTACTTC.

In the case of this clonotype: The junction shows a germline mismatch at one end, possibly a read error. This rearrangement joins TRBV19 to TRBJ2-7; the match to TRBD1 covers 7 bases. The CDR3 covers 15 residues. Germline V gene data show CDR1 as LNHDA and CDR2 as SQIVND (reference sequence). Here the CDR3 reads CASSAPGQTSYEQHF. In DNA, the CDR3 is TGTGCCAGTAGTGCTCCGGGACAGACCTCCTACGAGCAGCACTTC.